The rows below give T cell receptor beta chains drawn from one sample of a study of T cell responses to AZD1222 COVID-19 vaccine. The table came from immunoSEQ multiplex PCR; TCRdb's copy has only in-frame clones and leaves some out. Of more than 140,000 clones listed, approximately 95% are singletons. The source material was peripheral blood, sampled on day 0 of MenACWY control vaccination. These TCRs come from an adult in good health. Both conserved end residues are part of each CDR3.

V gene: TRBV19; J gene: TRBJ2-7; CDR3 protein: CASSKGAGVSYEQYF
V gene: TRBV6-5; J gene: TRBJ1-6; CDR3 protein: CASSYQQGVNSPLHF
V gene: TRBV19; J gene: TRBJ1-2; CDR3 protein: CASSLRLTEGYGYTF
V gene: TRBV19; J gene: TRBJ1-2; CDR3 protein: CASIPSGTGSGYTF
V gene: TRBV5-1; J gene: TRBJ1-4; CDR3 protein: CASSFTSGGTKGEKLFF
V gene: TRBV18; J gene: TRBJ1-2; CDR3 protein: CASSPTSSNYGYTF
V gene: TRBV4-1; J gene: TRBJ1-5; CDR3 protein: CASSQSSGNNQPQHF
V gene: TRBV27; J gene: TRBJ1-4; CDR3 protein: CASSHTWTNEKLFF
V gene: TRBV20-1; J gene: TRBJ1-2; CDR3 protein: CSASKGQRGSNGYTF
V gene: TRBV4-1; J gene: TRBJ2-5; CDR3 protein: CASSQGVLETQYF
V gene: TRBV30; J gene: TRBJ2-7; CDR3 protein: CALRLAGSYEQYF
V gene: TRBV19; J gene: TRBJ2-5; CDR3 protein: CASGPGQDFQETQYF
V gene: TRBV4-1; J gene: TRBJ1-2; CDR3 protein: CASSPRGRDVLIGYGYTF
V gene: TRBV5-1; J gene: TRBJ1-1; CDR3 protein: CASSSDIQGPLQEAFF
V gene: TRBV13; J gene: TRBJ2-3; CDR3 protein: CASSLESGRAGDTQYF
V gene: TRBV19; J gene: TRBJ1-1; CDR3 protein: CASSPLDREVAEAFF
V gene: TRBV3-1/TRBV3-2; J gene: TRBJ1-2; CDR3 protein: CASSDLVGGYTF
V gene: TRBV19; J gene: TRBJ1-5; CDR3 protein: CASLVSPDFSNQPQHF
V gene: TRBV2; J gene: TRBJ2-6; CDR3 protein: CASSEAPVIGTLGANVLTF
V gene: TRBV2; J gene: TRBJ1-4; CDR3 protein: CASRSLGTNEKLFF
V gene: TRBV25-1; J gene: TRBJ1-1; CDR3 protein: CASQLSQNTEAFF
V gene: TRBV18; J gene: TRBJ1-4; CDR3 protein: CASSPGQEGEKLFF
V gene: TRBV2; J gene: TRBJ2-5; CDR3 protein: CASRRRRGMETQYF
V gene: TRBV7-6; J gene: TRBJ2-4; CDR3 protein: CASGGKDIQYF
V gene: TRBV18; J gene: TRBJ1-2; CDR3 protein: CASSPWGDDSSGYTF
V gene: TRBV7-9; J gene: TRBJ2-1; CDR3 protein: CASSFSLAGGEQFF
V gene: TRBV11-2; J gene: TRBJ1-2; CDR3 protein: CASSLDRGGDTF
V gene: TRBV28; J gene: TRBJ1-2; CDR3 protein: CASGKLMGQGRSPNYGYTF
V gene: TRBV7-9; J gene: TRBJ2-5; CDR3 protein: CASSLGRDGTQYF
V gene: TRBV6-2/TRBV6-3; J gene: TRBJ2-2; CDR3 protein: CASSYPTKKRGSTGELFF
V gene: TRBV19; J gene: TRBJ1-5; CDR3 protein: CASSIVGMAQHF
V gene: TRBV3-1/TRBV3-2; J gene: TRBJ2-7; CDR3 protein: CASSQTDHEQYF